Following are 8 T cell receptor beta chains from one sample sequenced in a study of blood T cell repertoires in COVID-19. Here immunoSEQ multiplex PCR was the method, and the copy in TCRdb shows in-frame clones only, minus some. The table has almost 30,000 clones, roughly three quarters seen once; the top ten hold roughly half. Sequencing was performed on peripheral blood. These receptors were collected from an older woman with acute or convalescent COVID-19.

The V gene is TRBV9, the J gene TRBJ1-6, with 7 bases aligning to TRBD1. V lost 2 bases and J lost 7; bases outside the gene matches: 6. The CDR3 consists of 15 residues. CDR1 is SGDLS, CDR2 YYNGEE, per germline. CDR3 nucleotide sequence: TGTGCCAGCAGCGTGGGACAGCGCCTCAATTCACCCCTCCACTTT. It encodes CASSVGQRLNSPLHF.

V gene TRBV2 combines with J gene TRBJ1-4; D ambiguous. This CDR3 contains 14 residues. Germline V CDR1 and CDR2: SNHLY, FYNNEI. V was cut by 1 base and J by 5 bases, with 8 bases left in between. DNA of the CDR3: TGTGCCAGCAGTGAAGGGGCTGTAAATGAAAAACTGTTTTTT. It encodes CASSEGAVNEKLFF.

The CDR3, as DNA: TGTGCCAGCAGTGAAGGTTCAGGGACTGCCCCAATGACCCAGTACTTC. This gives the protein CASSEGSGTAPMTQYF. The chain uses TRBV6-1 and TRBJ2-5, with D possibly matching TRBD2 (6 bases). Per germline, CDR1 MNHNS and CDR2 SASEGT. Trimming left V 1 base short and J 7 bases short, with 19 bases between. CDR3 length: 16 residues.

The rearrangement joins TRBV6-1 to TRBJ2-1, with 9 nucleotides matching TRBD2. CDR3 size: 15 residues. Germline V lookup: CDR1 MNHNS, CDR2 SASEGT. The trim removed 3 bases at V and 2 bases at J, leaving 2 bases unmatched. The CDR3 here is CASSEREGPYNEQFF. DNA for the CDR3: TGTGCCAGCAGTGAGCGGGAGGGCCCCTACAATGAGCAGTTCTTC.

CDR3 residues: CASSLEMNTEAFF. CDR3 bases: TGCGCCAGCAGCCTAGAGATGAACACTGAAGCTTTCTTT. The chain couples TRBV5-1 to TRBJ1-1; D not resolved. The germline V gene encodes CDR1 SGHRS and CDR2 YFSETQ. The CDR3 has 13 residues. Trimming took 4 bases from V and 0 from J, leaving 7 bases between them.

The genes are TRBV11-2 and TRBJ2-1; D call uncertain. Trimming cost V 0 bases and J 0 bases, with 12 bases left between them. CDR3 length equals 17 residues. The V gene's germline CDR1 is SGHAT and CDR2 FQNNGV. The CDR3 region has the DNA TGTGCCAGCAGCTTAGATAGGAGACCGAGCTCCTACAATGAGCAGTTCTTC. This translates into CASSLDRRPSSYNEQFF.

This clone was recorded once. This chain joins TRBV28 and TRBJ1-2, with D tentatively TRBD1 (5 bases). Germline CDR1 reads MDHEN; CDR2 reads SYDVKM. Trimming removed 6 bases at V and 8 bases at J, with 25 bases between. The length of the CDR3 is 16 residues. CDR3 coding DNA: TGTGCCAGCAGGCCCAGCGGGGGGGGGAAGTTGGGAGGCTACACCTTC. Its protein product is CASRPSGGGKLGGYTF.

The chain carries TRBV19 and TRBJ1-1; D might be TRBD1 (5 bases). CDR3 length: 14 amino acids. CDR1 and CDR2 (germline): LNHDA, SQIVND (reference sequence). V shed 7 bases and J shed 3 bases, with 15 bases lying between them. CDR3 DNA sequence: TGTGCCAGTACCGCTACAGGATTCTACACTGAAGCTTTCTTT. The encoded protein is CASTATGFYTEAFF.